Sequencing of this T cell receptor (beta chain) was carried out in a study of shared clonotypes between healthy human individuals. Background on the study: Each donor had three CD4 naive, three CD4 memory, two CD8 naive and one CD8 memory plate. Study observations and caveats: Even with large depth, rarefaction showed that sorted-subset sequencing was incomplete.

The assay was immunoSEQ multiplex PCR, and TCRdb's table has in-frame clones only and misses some. This table has around 1.6 million clones, about 98% appearing once. With regard to this clone: No antigen is known for it. Other DNA sequences in this specimen translate into the identical CDR3.

The trim removed 4 bases at V and 4 bases at J, leaving 1 base unmatched. This CDR3 is built from 13 residues. Germline V CDR1 and CDR2: SNHLY, FYNNEI. This clonotype was sampled from a man aged 30-40 years in good health. The sample taken for sequencing was naive CD4+ T cells sorted from blood. Noted subset: CD45RA+ positively selected. The V gene is TRBV2, the J gene TRBJ2-7; 10 nucleotides line up with TRBD2. In DNA form, the CDR3 reads TGTGCCAGCAGTGTAGCGGGAGGATACGAGCAGTACTTC. Translated: CASSVAGGYEQYF.